Following are 9 T cell receptor beta chains from one sample sequenced in a study of identical twins. TCRdb called the 5' RACE reads again in MiXCR, with one record for every CDR3 protein. The table lists some 760,000 distinct CDR3 sequences, about 18% of them singletons. The same specimen was also included in a second study, on T cells expressing NK-cell markers.

Sequenced: PBMCs. These receptors were collected from a woman between 18 and 30 years old in good health.

CDR3 sequence: CASSFPRTSWKHEQYF. The DNA of the CDR3 is TGTGCCAGCAGCTTTCCGAGGACTAGTTGGAAACACGAGCAGTACTTC. The rearrangement joins TRBV9 to TRBJ2-7, with TRBD2 matching 7 bases. This CDR3 is 16 amino acids long. Germline assignment: CDR1 SGDLS and CDR2 YYNGEE. V shed 4 bases, J shed 5 bases, and the junction held 15 bases outside the gene matches.

This clonotype was counted between two and nine times. This chain uses TRBV6-2 or TRBV6-3 with TRBJ2-2, with 9 bases matching TRBD2. This CDR3 has 13 residues. In germline, CDR1 is MNHEY, CDR2 SVGEGT. The trim removed 3 bases at V and 11 bases at J, leaving 4 bases unmatched. CDR3 sequence: CASSYGAGGELFF. In DNA form, the CDR3 reads TGTGCCAGCAGTTATGGAGCGGGAGGTGAGCTGTTTTTT.

The V gene is TRBV7-9, the J gene TRBJ2-1, with D possibly TRBD1 on 5 matching bases. CDR3 length: 14 amino acids. The V end was cut by 5 bases, the J end by 4 bases, with 12 bases between. The germline V gene has CDR1 SEHNR and CDR2 FQNEAQ (reference sequence). The CDR3 region has the DNA TGTGCCAGCAGCCGCAAGGGGCCTTACAATGAGCAGTTCTTC. Its translation: CASSRKGPYNEQFF.

This rearrangement joins TRBV25-1 to TRBJ2-7, with D perhaps given as TRBD1 or TRBD2 (5 bases each). V gave up 1 base and J gave up 3 bases, with 10 bases separating them. In germline, CDR1 is MGHDK, CDR2 SYGVNS. The CDR3 spans 14 residues. The CDR3 DNA reads as TGTGCCAGCAGTGAATGGGGGAGAAACTACGAGCAGTACTTC. Its protein product is CASSEWGRNYEQYF.

This clonotype occurred a few times. This rearrangement joins TRBV4-1 to TRBJ2-7; the D is unclear. The germline gives CDR1 MGHRA, CDR2 YSYEKL. Trimming cost V 0 bases and J 3 bases, with 3 bases left between them. The CDR3 length is 12 residues. In nucleotides, the CDR3 is TGCGCCAGCAGCCAAGAGGGCTACGAGCAGTACTTC. Residues: CASSQEGYEQYF.

This clonotype was seen a few times. The chain links TRBV29-1 to TRBJ1-1, with unresolved D. Trimming cost V 3 bases and J 3 bases, with 8 bases left between them. Germline CDR1 reads SQVTM; CDR2 reads ANQGSEA. CDR3 length: 12 amino acids. In DNA form, the CDR3 reads TGCAGCGTTGAGGACGGGGACACTGAAGCTTTCTTT. Translation: CSVEDGDTEAFF.

In its sample, this clonotype was seen a few times. CDR3 region: CATGQGGYTF. The CDR3 coding sequence is TGCGCCACCGGGCAGGGAGGCTACACCTTC. The chain employs TRBV10-2 and TRBJ1-2, with D tentatively TRBD1 (5 bases). This CDR3 has 10 amino acids. V lost 10 bases and J 8 bases, leaving 11 bases between the germline ends. Germline lookup yields CDR1 WSHSY and CDR2 SAAADI.

Only a few counts were recorded for this clonotype. The chain employs TRBV5-1 and TRBJ1-1, with TRBD1 matching over 8 bases. Germline CDR1 is SGHRS and CDR2 is YFSETQ. This CDR3 comprises 13 residues. V shed 4 bases, J shed 7 bases, and the junction held 6 bases outside the gene matches. The CDR3 region has the DNA TGCGCCAGCAGCGCGACAGGGGAGAGTGAAGCTTTCTTT. It yields the protein CASSATGESEAFF. The whole variable domain, filled in from reference TRBV5-1 and TRBJ1-1, reads KAGVTQTPRYLIKTRGQQVTLSCSPISGHRSVSWYQQTPGQGLQFLFEYFSETQRNKGNFPGRFSGRQFSNSRSEMNVSTLELGDSALYLCASSATGESEAFFGQGTRLTVV.

J is TRBJ2-3 and V is TRBV5-1; D possibly corresponds to TRBD2 (6 bases). V lost 4 bases, J lost 0 bases, and 18 bases lay in between. Germline CDR1 SGHRS, CDR2 YFSETQ. CDR3 size: 17 residues. Here the CDR3 reads CASSIPRGPASTDTQYF. The DNA of the CDR3 is TGCGCCAGCAGCATCCCGCGGGGCCCTGCTAGCACAGATACGCAGTATTTT.